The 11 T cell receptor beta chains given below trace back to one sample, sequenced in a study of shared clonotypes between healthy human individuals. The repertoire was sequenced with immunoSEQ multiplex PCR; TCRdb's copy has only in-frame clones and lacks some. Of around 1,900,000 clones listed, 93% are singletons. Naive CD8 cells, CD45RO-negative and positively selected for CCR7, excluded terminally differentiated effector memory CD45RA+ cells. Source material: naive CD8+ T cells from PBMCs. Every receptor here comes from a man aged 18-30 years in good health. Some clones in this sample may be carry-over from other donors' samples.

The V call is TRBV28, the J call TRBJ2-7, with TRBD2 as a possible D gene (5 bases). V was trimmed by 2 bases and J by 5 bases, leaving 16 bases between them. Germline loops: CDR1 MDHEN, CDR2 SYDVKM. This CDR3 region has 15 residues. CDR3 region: CASSLDSSLPDEQYF. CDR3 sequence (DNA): TGTGCCAGCAGTTTAGATTCTAGCCTCCCCGACGAGCAGTACTTC. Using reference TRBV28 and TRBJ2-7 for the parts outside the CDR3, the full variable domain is DVKVTQSSRYLVKRTGEKVFLECVQDMDHENMFWYRQDPGLGLRLIYFSYDVKMKEKGDIPEGYSVSREKKERFSLILESASTNQTSMYLCASSLDSSLPDEQYFGPGTRLTVT.

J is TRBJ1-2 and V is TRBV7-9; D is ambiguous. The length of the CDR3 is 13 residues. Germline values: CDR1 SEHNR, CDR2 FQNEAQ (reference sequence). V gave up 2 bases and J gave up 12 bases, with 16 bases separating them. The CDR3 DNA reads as TGTGCCAGCAGCTTATTTCTTGAGGGTGTGGACACCTTC. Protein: CASSLFLEGVDTF.

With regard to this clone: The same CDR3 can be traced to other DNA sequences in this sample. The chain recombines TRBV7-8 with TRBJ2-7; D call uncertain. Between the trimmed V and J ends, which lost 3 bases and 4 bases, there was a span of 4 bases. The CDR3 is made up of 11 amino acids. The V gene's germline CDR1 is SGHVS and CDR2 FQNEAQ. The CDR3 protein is CASSFSYEQYF. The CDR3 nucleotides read TGTGCCAGCAGCTTTAGTTACGAGCAGTACTTC.

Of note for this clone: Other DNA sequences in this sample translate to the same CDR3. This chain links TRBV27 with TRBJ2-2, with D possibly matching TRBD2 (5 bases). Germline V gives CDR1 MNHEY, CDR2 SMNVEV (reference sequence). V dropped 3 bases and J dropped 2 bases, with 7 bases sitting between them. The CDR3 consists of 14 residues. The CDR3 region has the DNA TGTGCCAGCAGTTTTCGGGGAAACACCGGGGAGCTGTTTTTT. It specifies CASSFRGNTGELFF.

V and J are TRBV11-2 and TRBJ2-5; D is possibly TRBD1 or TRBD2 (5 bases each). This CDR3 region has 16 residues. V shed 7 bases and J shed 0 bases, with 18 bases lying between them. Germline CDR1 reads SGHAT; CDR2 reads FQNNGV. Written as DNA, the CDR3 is TGTGCCAGCATCGGTAGGGGAGTGCGGAACCAAGAGACCCAGTACTTC. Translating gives CASIGRGVRNQETQYF.

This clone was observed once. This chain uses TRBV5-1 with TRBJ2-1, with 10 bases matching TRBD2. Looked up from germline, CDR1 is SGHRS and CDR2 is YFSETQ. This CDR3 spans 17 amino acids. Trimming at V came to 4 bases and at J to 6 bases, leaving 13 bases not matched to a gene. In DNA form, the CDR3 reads TGCGCCAGCAGCCTGGGGACTAGCGCTCAGTATTCCAATGAGCAGTTCTTC. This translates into CASSLGTSAQYSNEQFF. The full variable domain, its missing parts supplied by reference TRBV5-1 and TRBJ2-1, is KAGVTQTPRYLIKTRGQQVTLSCSPISGHRSVSWYQQTPGQGLQFLFEYFSETQRNKGNFPGRFSGRQFSNSRSEMNVSTLELGDSALYLCASSLGTSAQYSNEQFFGPGTRLTVL.

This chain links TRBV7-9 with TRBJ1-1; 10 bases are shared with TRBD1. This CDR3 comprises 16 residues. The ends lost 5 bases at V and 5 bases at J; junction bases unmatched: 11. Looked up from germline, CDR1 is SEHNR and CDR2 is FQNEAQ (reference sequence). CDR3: CASSPPVGTGETEAFF. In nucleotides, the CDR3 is TGTGCCAGCAGCCCACCGGTTGGGACAGGGGAGACTGAAGCTTTCTTT. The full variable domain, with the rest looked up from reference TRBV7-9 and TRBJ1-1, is DTGVSQNPRHKITKRGQNVTFRCDPISEHNRLYWYRQTLGQGPEFLTYFQNEAQLEKSRLLSDRFSAERPKGSFSTLEIQRTEQGDSAMYLCASSPPVGTGETEAFFGQGTRLTVV.

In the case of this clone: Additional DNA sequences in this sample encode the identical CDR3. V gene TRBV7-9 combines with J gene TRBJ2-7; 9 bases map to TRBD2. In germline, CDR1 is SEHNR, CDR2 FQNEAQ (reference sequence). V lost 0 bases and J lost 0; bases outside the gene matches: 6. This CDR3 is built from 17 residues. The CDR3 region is CASSLARGSGSSYEQYF. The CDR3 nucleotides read TGTGCCAGCAGCTTAGCGCGGGGTAGCGGGAGCTCCTACGAGCAGTACTTC.

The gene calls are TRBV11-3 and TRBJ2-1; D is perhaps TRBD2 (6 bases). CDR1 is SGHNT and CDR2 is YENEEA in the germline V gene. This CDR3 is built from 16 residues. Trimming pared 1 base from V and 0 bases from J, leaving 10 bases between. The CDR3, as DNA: TGTGCCAGCAGCTTAGGGGCGGGAAGCTCCTACAATGAGCAGTTCTTC. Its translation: CASSLGAGSSYNEQFF.

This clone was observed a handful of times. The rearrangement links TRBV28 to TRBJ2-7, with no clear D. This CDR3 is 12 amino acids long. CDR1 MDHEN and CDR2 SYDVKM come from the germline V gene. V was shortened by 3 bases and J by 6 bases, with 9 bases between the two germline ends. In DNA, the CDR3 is TGTGCCAGCAGTTTCAGACACTCCGAGCAGTACTTC. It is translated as CASSFRHSEQYF. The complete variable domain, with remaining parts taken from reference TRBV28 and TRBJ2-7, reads DVKVTQSSRYLVKRTGEKVFLECVQDMDHENMFWYRQDPGLGLRLIYFSYDVKMKEKGDIPEGYSVSREKKERFSLILESASTNQTSMYLCASSFRHSEQYFGPGTRLTVT.

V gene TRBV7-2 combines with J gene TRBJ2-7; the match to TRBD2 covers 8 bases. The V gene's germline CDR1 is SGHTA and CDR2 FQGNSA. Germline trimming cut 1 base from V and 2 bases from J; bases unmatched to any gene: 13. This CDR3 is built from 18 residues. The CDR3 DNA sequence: TGTGCCAGCAGCTTAGGTGTTTGGTCTAGCGGGCTCCCCTACGAGCAGTACTTC. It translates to CASSLGVWSSGLPYEQYF.